This record concerns one T cell receptor beta chain sequence. Its antigen is not known. This sample was taken from a study of T cell responses to AZD1222 COVID-19 vaccine. Broader study findings: With dominance at 160-218 and 743-854, vaccine-associated CD4 TCRs spanned spike. Regions left unmutated in variants are reportedly the target of nearly half of spike-specific TCRs. It was only a handful of AZD1222 recipients who were seropositive at baseline.

Trimming removed 6 bases from V and 7 bases from J, with 16 bases in between. In germline, CDR1 is LNHDA, CDR2 SQIVND (reference sequence). CDR3 size: 14 residues. TCRdb keeps only in-frame clones here, not all; method: immunoSEQ multiplex PCR. The table lists more than 150,000 clones, 88% of them singletons. The clonotype was recovered from an adult who received the AZD1222 COVID-19 vaccine. The chain recombines TRBV19 with TRBJ1-5; D is possibly TRBD1 (6 bases). The source was peripheral blood, collected 28 days after the second AZD1222 dose. CDR3 region: CASRNNRVLQPQHF. In DNA form, the CDR3 reads TGTGCCAGTAGAAATAACAGGGTTTTACAGCCCCAGCATTTT.